These 18 T cell receptor beta chains share one sample of origin, sequenced in a study of T cell responses to AZD1222 COVID-19 vaccine. TCRdb's copy holds only in-frame clones and misses some; the assay was immunoSEQ multiplex PCR. The repertoire holds about 140,000 clones, with roughly 92% as singletons. Here the sequenced sample was peripheral blood, taken on day 0 of AZD1222 vaccination. Receptors originate from an adult in good health.

V and J are TRBV11-2 and TRBJ2-7; 8 nucleotides match TRBD1. The CDR3 loop spans 15 amino acids. Germline CDR1 is SGHAT and CDR2 is FQNNGV. Trimming at V came to 3 bases and at J to 2 bases, leaving 6 bases not matched to a gene. The CDR3 DNA follows: TGTGCCAGCAGCTTTTCGGGACAGGCGCCCTACGAGCAGTACTTC. Residues: CASSFSGQAPYEQYF.

This clone has just a few counts. The chain joins TRBV19 to TRBJ2-7; possibly TRBD1 for D (5 bases). The CDR3 contains 14 residues. The germline V and J ends were trimmed by 5 bases and 5 bases, with 16 bases remaining between them. Germline values: CDR1 LNHDA, CDR2 SQIVND (reference sequence). The CDR3 loop is CASSSQGISHEQYF. DNA for the CDR3: TGTGCCAGTAGTTCCCAGGGTATTTCCCACGAGCAGTACTTC.

On this clone: One end of the junction does not line up with germline, which may come from a read error. V is TRBV19 and J is TRBJ2-1; TRBD1 agrees at 9 bases. Germline CDR1 and CDR2: LNHDA and SQIVND (reference sequence). The CDR3 is 15 amino acids. The DNA of the CDR3 is TGTGCCAGTAGTGTAGACAGGGGGTCCTACAATGAGCAGTTCTTC. Protein product: CASSVDRGSYNEQFF.

The chain carries TRBV5-1 and TRBJ1-2; 9 nucleotides agree with TRBD1. The V gene's germline CDR1 is SGHRS and CDR2 YFSETQ. Germline trimming cut 6 bases from V and 8 bases from J; bases unmatched to any gene: 11. The CDR3 runs to 14 residues. In nucleotides, the CDR3 is TGCGCCAGCATCCCCGACAGGGGGGTTGGCGGCTACACCTTC. Translation gives CASIPDRGVGGYTF. The entire variable domain, with the rest obtained from reference TRBV5-1 and TRBJ1-2, is as follows: KAGVTQTPRYLIKTRGQQVTLSCSPISGHRSVSWYQQTPGQGLQFLFEYFSETQRNKGNFPGRFSGRQFSNSRSEMNVSTLELGDSALYLCASIPDRGVGGYTFGSGTRLTVV.

V gene TRBV18 combines with J gene TRBJ1-6; D is undetermined. V was shortened by 6 bases and J by 7 bases, with 7 bases between the two germline ends. Germline lookup yields CDR1 KGHSH and CDR2 LQKENI. The CDR3 length is 12 residues. This CDR3 reads CASSAANSPLHF. The CDR3 DNA follows: TGTGCCAGCTCCGCCGCGAATTCACCCCTCCACTTT.

The chain uses TRBV6-5 and TRBJ1-1; 8 bases fit TRBD1. Germline CDR1 reads MNHEY; CDR2 reads SVGAGI. V lost 6 bases to trimming and J lost 5 bases; unmatched junction nucleotides: 2. The CDR3 length is 12 residues. The CDR3 loop is CASRTGGTEAFF. In DNA, the CDR3 is TGTGCCAGCAGAACAGGGGGGACTGAAGCTTTCTTT.

The chain employs TRBV29-1 and TRBJ2-1; TRBD1 matches at 7 bases. The CDR3 contains 15 residues. The germline CDR1 and CDR2 sequences are SQVTM and ANQGSEA. After removal of 6 bases from V and 4 bases from J, the junction contained 12 bases not matched to a gene. The CDR3: CSVEYRGGEYNEQFF. Written as DNA, the CDR3 is TGCAGCGTAGAATACAGGGGTGGGGAATACAATGAGCAGTTCTTC.

This chain uses TRBV3-1 (or the pseudogene TRBV3-2) with TRBJ2-7, with D hard to call. CDR3 length equals 12 residues. V was pared by 1 base and J by 3 bases, with 4 bases between. Germline CDR1 is LGHDT and CDR2 is YNNKEL (reference sequence). DNA of the CDR3: TGTGCCAGCAGCCAAGTTTACTACGAGCAGTACTTC. This encodes CASSQVYYEQYF.

A word on this clone: A junction boundary mismatches the germline segment, possibly from a read error. This rearrangement joins TRBV6-5 to TRBJ1-6; D remains unclear. The germline CDR1 and CDR2 sequences are MNHEY and SVGAGI. The CDR3 loop spans 15 amino acids. CDR3 sequence (DNA): TGTGCCAGCAAGGGTCAGTCCGGTTATACTTCACCCCTCCACTTT. This gives the protein CASKGQSGYTSPLHF.

This clone appeared once. The V call is TRBV15, the J call TRBJ2-3; D not resolved. CDR3 length: 13 residues. The ends were cut back, 7 bases at V and 1 base at J, with 9 bases in the middle. The V gene's germline CDR1 is LNHNV and CDR2 YYDKDF (reference sequence). The CDR3 sequence: CATTGRRTDTQYF. CDR3 DNA sequence: TGTGCCACCACAGGTCGCCGCACAGATACGCAGTATTTT.

This clone was recorded once. The chain joins TRBV27 to TRBJ1-6; no clear D. The germline gives CDR1 MNHEY, CDR2 SMNVEV (reference sequence). The CDR3 is 15 residues long. Trimming pared 4 bases from V and 3 bases from J, leaving 10 bases between. As DNA, the CDR3 is TGTGCCAGCAGTTCGGGTCCCGGCTATAATTCACCCCTCCACTTT. Amino acids: CASSSGPGYNSPLHF.

CDR3 in DNA: TGTGCCTGGCGCTATCTCAGGCTCCAAGATAAGGGCGAGCAGTACTTC. Translating gives CAWRYLRLQDKGEQYF. V and J are TRBV30 and TRBJ2-7, with D hard to call. The germline V and J ends were trimmed by 5 bases and 6 bases, with 26 bases remaining between them. The CDR3 consists of 16 residues. Per the germline V gene, CDR1 is GTSNPN and CDR2 is SVGIG (reference sequence).

The sample holds one count of this clone. The rearrangement links TRBV5-4 to TRBJ1-1; no reliable D call. The CDR3 loop spans 14 amino acids. The V and J ends lost 1 base and 0 bases respectively, with 7 bases between them. CDR1 and CDR2 from the germline V gene are SGHNT and YYREEE (reference sequence). The CDR3: CASSLTMMNTEAFF. CDR3 nucleotide sequence: TGTGCCAGCAGCTTGACCATGATGAACACTGAAGCTTTCTTT.

In DNA, the CDR3 is TGTGCCAGTAGTATATCTATTAACACTGAAGCTTTCTTT. This gives the protein CASSISINTEAFF. The chain has TRBV19 and TRBJ1-1; no firm D call. Germline V gives CDR1 LNHDA, CDR2 SQIVND (reference sequence). The germline V and J ends were trimmed by 2 bases and 2 bases, with 6 bases remaining between them. The CDR3 contains 13 residues.

This clone is a singleton in its sample. The rearrangement uses TRBV19 and TRBJ1-1, with D possibly matching TRBD1 (5 bases). V was trimmed by 5 bases and J by 1 base, leaving 14 bases between them. Looked up from germline, CDR1 is LNHDA and CDR2 is SQIVND (reference sequence). The CDR3 consists of 15 residues. The CDR3 sequence is CASSPLGEGNTEAFF. The CDR3 DNA reads TGTGCCAGTAGTCCTCTGGGGGAGGGGAACACTGAAGCTTTCTTT.

This chain links TRBV7-9 with TRBJ2-7; 10 positions agree with TRBD2. V trimming: 6 bases; J trimming: 1 base; junction bases outside the gene matches: 12. Germline CDR1 is SEHNR and CDR2 is FQNEAQ (reference sequence). The CDR3 consists of 17 residues. CDR3 DNA: TGTGCCAGCAGGCCGGTGGGACTAGCGCCCCATTCCTACGAGCAGTACTTC. Amino acids: CASRPVGLAPHSYEQYF. Filled out from reference TRBV7-9 and TRBJ2-7, the complete variable domain reads DTGVSQNPRHKITKRGQNVTFRCDPISEHNRLYWYRQTLGQGPEFLTYFQNEAQLEKSRLLSDRFSAERPKGSFSTLEIQRTEQGDSAMYLCASRPVGLAPHSYEQYFGPGTRLTVT.

The V gene is TRBV2, the J gene TRBJ2-2, with no clear D. V lost 4 bases and J lost 1, with 10 bases in between. The CDR3 has 15 residues. CDR1 and CDR2 from the germline V gene are SNHLY and FYNNEI. CDR3 amino acids: CASSARMGNTGELFF. In DNA, the CDR3 is TGTGCCAGCAGTGCCCGGATGGGGAACACCGGGGAGCTGTTTTTT.

This clone was seen a handful of times. No conserved phenylalanine or tryptophan is present at the end of the CDR3, so a read error is the likely explanation. Because the CDR3's place on the DNA is in doubt, the DNA is left out and the CDR3 is given as listed by TCRdb. This chain connects TRBV7-9 to TRBJ2-3; the DNA was not compared with TRBD1, the D call given in the table. Per germline, CDR1 SEHNR and CDR2 FQNEAQ (reference sequence). The CDR3 length equals 12 residues, ends included. This CDR3 is CASSLIGEQGEI.